This T cell receptor (beta chain) was captured by sequencing in a study of blood T cell repertoires in COVID-19. Original processing notes: Reference gene primer amplification gave nucleated cell count estimates. Method: immunoSEQ multiplex PCR; TCRdb's copy keeps in-frame clones and lacks some. The V and J calls and clone size were taken over from that table, and D and trimming were inferred from the DNA. The top ten hold almost 4% of the sample, which has 70,000 or so clones, 85% to 90% seen once. CDR1 and CDR2 from the germline V gene are MNHEY and SMNVEV (reference sequence). V lost 3 bases to trimming and J lost 2 bases, with 13 bases between them. CDR3 size: 15 residues.

The chain links TRBV27 to TRBJ1-2, with D possibly matching TRBD1 (6 bases). The material sequenced was peripheral blood. This TCR was sampled from an older man with active COVID-19. This CDR3 reads CASSFGGAGNYGYTF. Written as DNA, the CDR3 is TGTGCCAGCAGTTTTGGGGGGGCGGGGAACTATGGCTACACCTTC.